Reported below is one TCR beta chain. Its antigen remains undetermined. The record has no base qualities; no much larger clone is one base away. The sample comes from a study of T cells in Graves' hyperthyroidism and ophthalmopathy (dated by TCRdb to 2018 to 2020). With respect to the entire study: Peripheral blood was collected at initial diagnosis, before any treatment. TCR V-J signatures able to tell the groups apart were searched for in a discovery cohort of 90 to 100 patients, of whom roughly 42 had Graves' ophthalmopathy and more than 55 had stable Graves' hyperthyroidism. In several Graves' hyperthyroidism patients, the study also compared T-cell repertoires from thyroid tissue with T-cell repertoires from blood. Once sampling was done, hyperthyroidism patients were given methimazole at a starting dose of 30 mg daily, whereas ophthalmopathy patients were given high-dose intravenous methylprednisolone. Prospective prediction of ophthalmopathy was tested in an independent validation cohort of approximately 19 hyperthyroidism patients and 17 patients who later progressed to ophthalmopathy. The paper describes TCR Vbeta CDR3 sequencing of about 140 peripheral blood samples, made up of about 41 ophthalmopathy patients, some 80 hyperthyroidism patients and about 17 progressor patients. The roughly 91 discovery patients were randomly divided into training and test sets at a 7:3 ratio. On the study overall, not on this receptor specifically: During validation, the model predicted progression to ophthalmopathy a median of roughly 7.1 months ahead of onset, with 60% to 71% sensitivity and roughly 72% specificity. Sample size was not statistically predetermined, and blinding of investigators to group allocation was not performed. Most expanded thyroid clonotypes (frequency above 0.001) were also found in blood, which suggests that blood repertoires may mirror thyroid immune responses. Ophthalmopathy was separated from stable hyperthyroidism by a 13 V-J signature model, with around 88% sensitivity and 81% to 82% specificity obtained in cross-validation and 80%/75% obtained in testing.

Graves' hyperthyroidism was defined as stable when no progression to ophthalmopathy occurred over 18 months of follow-up. Hyperthyroidism patients were aged 18 to 65 years and newly diagnosed, with disease duration of less than 2 months. Exclusion was applied to patients with uncontrolled infections, other autoimmune diseases, pregnancy or lactation. Clinical symptoms, serum thyroxine and TRAb, thyroid ultrasound, and orbital computed tomography formed the basis for the diagnoses. Ficoll-Paque density gradient centrifugation was used to isolate PBMCs from around 10 ml of fresh peripheral blood. Total RNA was extracted using Trizol reagent, and RNA quality was assessed on an Agilent 2100 Bioanalyzer. Trimming accounts for 0 bases at V and 9 bases at J, while the number of junction bases matched to no gene is 13. The germline V gene gives CDR1 as SGHDN and CDR2 as FVKESK. The CDR3 has 16 amino acids, counting the end cysteine and phenylalanine. The DNA shown is the 48-base CDR3, in frame from base 1.

Amplification of TCR beta CDR3 regions was carried out from RNA transcripts. The first round of RT-PCR for the TCR CDR3 was performed with the HTBI primer set and the Qiagen OneStep RT-PCR kit. The libraries were constructed in a second round of multiplex PCR and then size-selected and purified. Paired-end sequencing of the libraries was performed with 100 bp reads on an Illumina HiSeq2000. Concerning the study's data processing: Raw data were processed with SOAPnuke, discarding reads with adapters, uncalled bases, mean Phred below 15, or no exact constant-primer or identifier match. COPE v1.2.5 was used to merge high-quality paired reads, and clonotypes were defined as unique nucleotide sequences. Clonotypes were aligned to IMGT TRBV, TRBD and TRBJ reference segments using MiTCR v1.1. The analysis was restricted to V-J combinations with a frequency above 0.0001, which together covered roughly 99% of the repertoires. A TCS score was defined as the ratio between F50 (clonal expansion) and ExV (chaos), using BLOSUM62-based TCRdist between CDR3 peptides within each V-J. Welch's t-statistics and random forest reduced 500 to 550 V-J features to around 14, which were used in a naive Bayes classifier (R e1071). The similarity between thyroid and blood repertoires was quantified using the Morisita-Horn index. The public sequencing data were trimmed at Q25 with fastp and processed into clonotypes with MiXCR by TCRdb, which kept only in-frame beta chains. Every CDR3 protein is listed once, alongside the most common genes and DNA of its rows. None of the V and J calls come from the authors' own analysis; TCRdb made them. The sample table shows roughly 840,000 distinct CDR3 sequences, and 35% to 40% are seen once. The ten largest clones add up to 8.9% of the sample.

Sequenced sample: blood. This clonotype was obtained from a man between 18 and 29 years old with Graves' hyperthyroidism. Recombination linked TRBV14 to TRBJ2-7; 8 junctional bases match TRBD1. CDR3 loop: CASSQDRDRLLGGQYF. The DNA sequence is TGTGCCAGCAGCCAAGACCGGGACAGGCTCCTTGGGGGGCAGTACTTC.